This T cell receptor beta chain is from a study of Ad26.COV2.S vaccination and SARS-CoV-2 variants. Whole-study findings and limits: Measurement of non-spike TCR breadth gave similar results in vaccine and placebo recipients.

The method was immunoSEQ multiplex PCR; TCRdb's version includes in-frame clones alone and lacks a portion of them. The sample holds about 220,000 clones, roughly 90% seen once. Germline CDR1 and CDR2: MRHNA and SNTAGT. The V segment lost 3 bases and the J segment 6 bases; nucleotides outside the gene matches: 1. The CDR3 contains 14 residues. This clone was seen a single time. What it binds is not known. Treatment here: around 19 received Ad26.COV2.S at low or high dose, single or two shots; several received placebo; per-sample allocation not given. After the first vaccine or placebo injection, samples were drawn on day 63.

The source was peripheral blood, collected in a trial of Ad26.COV2.S vaccine versus placebo. This TCR derives from a person aged 18-60 years who received the Ad26.COV2.S COVID-19 vaccine or a placebo. The gene calls are TRBV6-4 and TRBJ2-2, with 10 nucleotides matching TRBD2. The CDR3 nucleotides read TGTGCCAGCAGTGATCTAGCGGGAGCCGGGGAGCTGTTTTTT. Its translation: CASSDLAGAGELFF.